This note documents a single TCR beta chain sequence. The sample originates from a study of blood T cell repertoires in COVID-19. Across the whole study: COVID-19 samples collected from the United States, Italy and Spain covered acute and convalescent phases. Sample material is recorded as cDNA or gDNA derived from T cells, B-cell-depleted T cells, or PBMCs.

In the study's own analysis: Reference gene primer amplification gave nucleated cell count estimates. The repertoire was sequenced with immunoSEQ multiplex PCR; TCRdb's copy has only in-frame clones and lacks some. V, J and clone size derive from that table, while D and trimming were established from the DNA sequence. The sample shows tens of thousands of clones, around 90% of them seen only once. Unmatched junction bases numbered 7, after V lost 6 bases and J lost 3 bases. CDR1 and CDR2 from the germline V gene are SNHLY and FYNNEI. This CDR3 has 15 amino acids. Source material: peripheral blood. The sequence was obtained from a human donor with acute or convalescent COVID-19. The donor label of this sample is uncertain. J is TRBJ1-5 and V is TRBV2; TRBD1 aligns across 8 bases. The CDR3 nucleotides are TGTGCCAGCAGCCTACAGGGGGGGAACAATCAGCCCCAGCATTTT. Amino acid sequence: CASSLQGGNNQPQHF.